The sample holds one count of the clone carrying this T cell receptor (beta chain). This sample was taken from a study of CD8 T cells in Susac syndrome. The V gene lost 2 bases and the J gene lost 1 base, with 16 bases spanning the gap. The CDR3 runs 18 residues. Germline V gene lookup returns CDR1 SGDLS and CDR2 YYNGEE. TCR beta sequencing covered blood CD8+ and CD4+ T cells. Treatment-naive patients with stable or active relapsing-remitting disease were the multiple sclerosis controls. RNA totalling about 0.5 to 1 ug underwent reverse transcription with random hexamers. An immunoSEQ multiplex PCR generated amplified TCR beta CDR3 products spanning 54 Vbeta and 13 Jbeta. Each CDR3 protein is one row after TCRdb ran MiXCR on the immunoSEQ multiplex PCR reads. The sample has about 150,000 distinct CDR3 sequences; over 85% are singletons.

The gene calls are TRBV9 and TRBJ2-6; possible D gene TRBD1, 6 bases. This receptor was identified in a human donor with multiple sclerosis. Sequencing was carried out using CD8+ T cells from PBMCs. The DNA for the CDR3 is TGTGCCAGCAGCGTCTCTAGGGGACACCCTTCTGGGGCCAACGTCCTGACTTTC. Amino acid sequence: CASSVSRGHPSGANVLTF.